Listed below are T cell receptor beta chains from one sample, sequenced in a study of shared clonotypes between healthy human individuals. The assay was immunoSEQ multiplex PCR, and TCRdb's table has in-frame clones only and misses some. The table has over 2,000,000 clones, roughly 95% seen once. The sequencing sample was made of naive CD8+ T cells from PBMCs. The receptors derive from a man younger than 30 in good health. Some clones in this sample may be carry-over from other donors' samples. Each CDR3 is given with its conserved first and last residue. D genes are given only for firm matches. Some rows have no size entry. The others give once, few or many, or a class for an expanded clone.

j_call	clone_size	d_call	v_call	cdr3_aa	cdr3_nt
TRBJ1-1	NA	TRBD1	TRBV5-6	CASSLSRGRNEAFF	TGTGCCAGCAGCTTATCCAGGGGGCGGAATGAAGCTTTCTTT
TRBJ2-3	NA	NA	TRBV7-9	CASSLVRGTDTQYF	TGTGCCAGCAGCTTAGTACGCGGCACAGATACGCAGTATTTT
TRBJ1-5	NA	NA	TRBV30	CAWADSSNQPQHF	TGTGCCTGGGCAGACAGTAGCAATCAGCCCCAGCATTTT
TRBJ2-7	NA	NA	TRBV6-5	CASSYHSEQYF	TGTGCCAGCAGTTACCACAGCGAGCAGTACTTC
TRBJ1-5	NA	TRBD1	TRBV4-1	CASSQQTGKSNQPQHF	TGCGCCAGCAGCCAACAGACAGGGAAGAGCAATCAGCCCCAGCATTTT
TRBJ1-4	NA	NA	TRBV10-3	CAISELEGSNEKLFF	TGTGCCATCAGTGAGTTAGAGGGATCGAATGAAAAACTGTTTTTT
TRBJ2-1	NA	TRBD2	TRBV19	CASSETSGRWNEQFF	TGTGCCAGTAGCGAGACTAGCGGGAGATGGAATGAGCAGTTCTTC
TRBJ2-2	NA	NA	TRBV4-1	CASSQDVRPNTGELFF	TGCGCCAGCAGCCAAGACGTGAGGCCCAACACCGGGGAGCTGTTTTTT
TRBJ2-3	NA	NA	TRBV28	CASDLRAGPQYF	TGTGCCAGCGATCTAAGAGCGGGTCCGCAGTATTTT
TRBJ1-2	NA	TRBD1	TRBV28	CASSLGQGYGYTF	TGTGCCAGCAGCCTTGGACAGGGCTATGGCTACACCTTC
TRBJ2-1	NA	TRBD2	TRBV7-8	CASSLALDLAGTSSYNEQFF	TGTGCCAGCAGCTTAGCCCTAGACCTAGCGGGTACCAGCTCCTACAATGAGCAGTTCTTC
TRBJ2-7	NA	TRBD1	TRBV2	CASSDGTGVGNYEQYF	TGTGCCAGCAGTGACGGGACAGGGGTCGGGAACTACGAGCAGTACTTC
TRBJ2-1	NA	TRBD2	TRBV4-1	CASSPPPGGDEQFF	TGCGCCAGCAGCCCACCCCCTGGGGGGGATGAGCAGTTCTTC
TRBJ2-7	NA	NA	TRBV9	CASSAGHAYEQYF	TGTGCCAGCAGCGCGGGACATGCCTACGAGCAGTACTTC
TRBJ1-3	NA	TRBD1	TRBV7-9	CASSSRTGSGNTIYF	TGTGCCAGCAGCTCTCGGACAGGGTCTGGAAACACCATATATTTT
TRBJ2-2	NA	NA	TRBV14	CASSLGAGATGELFF	TGTGCCAGCAGCCTAGGTGCCGGGGCCACCGGGGAGCTGTTTTTT
TRBJ1-2	NA	NA	TRBV18	CASSQRQYQLYGYTF	TGTGCCAGCTCTCAACGACAGTACCAACTCTATGGCTACACCTTC
TRBJ2-2	once	NA	TRBV27	CASSLFMRAGELFF	TGTGCCAGCAGTTTATTTATGAGAGCCGGGGAGCTGTTTTTT
TRBJ2-1	NA	NA	TRBV28	CASSPGDHSYNEQFF	TGTGCCAGCAGTCCAGGGGATCACTCCTACAATGAGCAGTTCTTC
TRBJ2-7	NA	NA	TRBV5-1	CASSSSYEQYF	TGCGCCAGCAGCTCTTCCTACGAGCAGTACTTC
TRBJ2-7	NA	NA	TRBV28	CASRDVWTDSYEQYF	TGTGCCAGCAGAGACGTATGGACAGATTCCTACGAGCAGTACTTC
TRBJ1-2	NA	TRBD1	TRBV29-1	CSGDRGYTF	TGCAGCGGGGACAGGGGCTACACCTTC
TRBJ2-3	NA	NA	TRBV9	CASSVNSGTQYF	TGTGCCAGCAGCGTAAACTCGGGTACGCAGTATTTT
TRBJ1-1	NA	NA	TRBV6-1	CASSQGSRDFF	TGTGCCAGCAGCCAGGGGAGCCGGGACTTCTTT
TRBJ2-2	NA	NA	TRBV2	CASSEVQARNGELFF	TGTGCCAGCAGTGAAGTCCAGGCCCGCAACGGGGAGCTGTTTTTT
TRBJ2-7	NA	TRBD2	TRBV15	CATSITSGPDYEQYF	TGTGCCACCAGCATAACTAGCGGGCCTGACTACGAGCAGTACTTC
TRBJ1-2	once	NA	TRBV10-3	CAISDGVREEGYTF	TGTGCCATCAGTGATGGGGTTCGAGAGGAAGGCTACACCTTC